The 26 T cell receptor beta chains given below trace back to one sample, sequenced in a study of blood T cells in healthy people across ages. Together with a sample-barcoded 5' primer, a J-beta primer mix was included in a second PCR lasting roughly 6 to 12 cycles. TCRdb recomputed calls from the 5' RACE reads with MiXCR, one row per CDR3 protein. The sample includes 600,000 to 1,000,000 distinct CDR3 sequences, 58% of them seen just once. Sequencing was done on a sample of blood. The source of these receptors is a man younger than 45 in good health.

This clonotype occurred a few times. The rearrangement uses TRBV29-1 and TRBJ2-3; 12 bases agree with TRBD2. Trimming removed 7 bases from V and 6 bases from J; junction bases left unmatched: 5. Germline CDR1 SQVTM, CDR2 ANQGSEA. There are 13 residues in the CDR3. The CDR3 DNA reads TGCAGCGCGACTAGCGGGAGTTGGGATACGCAGTATTTT. This translates into CSATSGSWDTQYF.

This sequence joins TRBV7-9 and TRBJ2-3; D remains unclear. The CDR3 has 13 amino acids. The germline V gene encodes CDR1 SEHNR and CDR2 FQNEAQ (reference sequence). V lost 5 bases, J lost 6 bases, and 12 bases lay in between. The CDR3: CASSVGFPDTQYF. CDR3 bases: TGTGCCAGCAGCGTAGGTTTCCCTGATACGCAGTATTTT.

The chain combines TRBV7-2 with TRBJ2-3; D is ambiguous. The CDR3 covers 15 residues. Germline-derived CDR1 and CDR2 are SGHTA and FQGNSA. The ends were cut back, 1 base at V and 0 bases at J, with 8 bases in the middle. CDR3 in amino acids: CASSLEPLSTDTQYF. The CDR3 nucleotides read TGTGCCAGCAGCTTAGAGCCCCTTAGCACAGATACGCAGTATTTT.

V gene TRBV7-9 combines with J gene TRBJ2-5, with 8 nucleotides matching TRBD1. The better agreement between TRBJ2-4 and the DNA end casts doubt on the J call. The germline V gene encodes CDR1 SEHNR and CDR2 FQNEAQ (reference sequence). This CDR3 region has 14 residues. The CDR3 nucleotides read TGTGCCAGCAGCCCGGGACAGGCACGGGACATTCAGTACTTC. Encoded protein: CASSPGQARDIQYF.

This sequence joins TRBV2 and TRBJ2-7; TRBD2 agrees at 7 bases. The CDR3 is 14 residues long. Germline values: CDR1 SNHLY, CDR2 FYNNEI. V trimming: 10 bases; J trimming: 2 bases; junction bases outside the gene matches: 11. The CDR3 is CANSLLAAPYEQYF. The CDR3, as DNA: TGTGCCAACTCCCTCCTAGCGGCACCCTACGAGCAGTACTTC.

This clonotype has a single count. This sequence joins TRBV7-2 and TRBJ2-5, with TRBD2 as a possible D gene (5 bases). In germline, CDR1 is SGHTA, CDR2 FQGNSA. The CDR3 covers 13 residues. The V end was cut by 3 bases, the J end by 11 bases, with 16 bases between. The CDR3 DNA is TGTGCCAGCAGCTTTTTGAGGGATTGGAAGCAGTACTTC. Its protein is CASSFLRDWKQYF. The full variable domain, with the rest looked up from reference TRBV7-2 and TRBJ2-5, is GAGVSQSPSNKVTEKGKDVELRCDPISGHTALYWYRQSLGQGLEFLIYFQGNSAPDKSGLPSDRFSAERTGGSVSTLTIQRTQQEDSAVYLCASSFLRDWKQYFGPGTRLLVL.

Details on this clonotype: One base away lies a much larger clone, so this may be a sequencing read error. The chain has TRBV20-1 and TRBJ2-5; no reliable D call. The V gene lost 1 base and the J gene lost 11 bases, with 11 bases spanning the gap. Germline CDR1 reads DFQATT; CDR2 reads SNEGSKA (reference sequence). The CDR3 loop spans 11 amino acids. Written as DNA, the CDR3 is TGCAGTGCTAGAGGAGGTCACAAGCAGTACTTC. Protein: CSARGGHKQYF.

This rearrangement joins TRBV5-4 to TRBJ1-6; tentatively, D is TRBD1 (5 bases). V lost 5 bases and J lost 4, with 19 bases in between. The length of the CDR3 is 17 residues. Looked up from germline, CDR1 is SGHNT and CDR2 is YYREEE (reference sequence). This CDR3 is CASRLRNGAFYNSPLHF. The CDR3 DNA is TGTGCCAGCAGACTAAGGAACGGGGCTTTTTATAATTCACCCCTCCACTTT. Drawing the rest from reference TRBV5-4 and TRBJ1-6, the complete variable domain is ETGVTQSPTHLIKTRGQQVTLRCSSQSGHNTVSWYQQALGQGPQFIFQYYREEENGRGNFPPRFSGLQFPNYSSELNVNALELDDSALYLCASRLRNGAFYNSPLHFGNGTRLTVT.

The chain couples TRBV29-1 to TRBJ2-1; D is unclear. The CDR3 runs to 15 residues. The V gene lost 3 bases and the J gene lost 1 base, with 13 bases spanning the gap. Germline CDR1 SQVTM, CDR2 ANQGSEA. The chain's CDR3 is CSVEAAAGSYNEQFF. CDR3 coding DNA: TGCAGCGTTGAGGCCGCGGCCGGATCCTACAATGAGCAGTTCTTC.

About this clonotype: A far larger clone is one base from this, pointing to a likely read error. This rearrangement joins TRBV20-1 to TRBJ2-5; perhaps TRBD2 as D (6 bases). The CDR3 is 10 amino acids. V was shortened by 1 base and J by 9 bases, with 6 bases between the two germline ends. Germline lookup yields CDR1 DFQATT and CDR2 SNEGSKA (reference sequence). The CDR3 region is CSARGEAQYF. For the CDR3, the DNA is TGCAGTGCTAGAGGGGAGGCCCAGTACTTC.

This clonotype appeared a few times. This chain connects TRBV29-1 to TRBJ2-5; a possible D gene is TRBD1 (5 bases). The CDR3 length is 12 residues. Germline V gives CDR1 SQVTM, CDR2 ANQGSEA. V was clipped by 1 base and J by 11 bases, with 14 bases between them. DNA for the CDR3: TGCAGCGTTGAAGTCCAACGACAGAAGCAGTACTTC. This translates into CSVEVQRQKQYF.

V gene TRBV20-1 combines with J gene TRBJ2-1; TRBD2 is a possible D gene (6 bases). With the DNA end fitting TRBJ2-7 better, the J assignment may be wrong. The CDR3 covers 15 residues. The germline V gene encodes CDR1 DFQATT and CDR2 SNEGSKA (reference sequence). The CDR3 reads CSARSEGSSYNEQYF. The CDR3 DNA reads as TGCAGTGCTAGATCGGAGGGGAGCTCCTACAATGAGCAGTACTTC.

This clonotype was counted only a few times. V gene TRBV20-1 combines with J gene TRBJ2-4, with TRBD1 matching 7 bases. The germline gives CDR1 DFQATT, CDR2 SNEGSKA (reference sequence). The junction had 8 bases not matched to a gene; V was cut back by 4 bases and J by 8 bases. This CDR3 region has 13 residues. The CDR3 spells CSAIRRGSDIQYF. In DNA, the CDR3 is TGCAGTGCTATTCGCAGGGGGTCGGACATTCAGTACTTC.

This clonotype has just one count. The chain recombines TRBV13 with TRBJ2-1, with 7 bases fitting TRBD2. Per the germline V gene, CDR1 is PRHDT and CDR2 is FYEKMQ (reference sequence). This CDR3 has 14 residues. V trimming: 6 bases; J trimming: 6 bases; junction bases outside the gene matches: 8. The CDR3 is CASRLSGASNEQFF. For the CDR3, the DNA is TGTGCCAGCAGATTGAGCGGGGCAAGCAATGAGCAGTTCTTC.

This clonotype appeared a few times. This chain links TRBV12-3 or TRBV12-4 with TRBJ2-1, with a possible D match to TRBD2 (6 bases). V lost 5 bases, J lost 2 bases, and 13 bases lay in between. This CDR3 is 15 amino acids long. The CDR3 region has the DNA TGTGCCAGCAGTCCCCGGGACTGGGCCTACAATGAGCAGTTCTTC. Its translation is CASSPRDWAYNEQFF.

V usage is TRBV7-9 and J usage is TRBJ1-1; D might be TRBD1 (5 bases). CDR1 is SEHNR and CDR2 is FQNEAQ in the germline V gene (reference sequence). The CDR3 has 16 amino acids. Trimming pared 8 bases from V and 0 bases from J, leaving 19 bases between. The CDR3 DNA follows: TGTGCCAGCTCAGACAGACCAGCAGGAGTGAACACTGAAGCTTTCTTT. Translating it yields CASSDRPAGVNTEAFF.

This clonotype turned up a few times. This chain uses TRBV5-1 with TRBJ1-4; D gene unclear. Deletions cut 0 bases from V and 5 bases from J, with 14 bases between. This CDR3 is 16 amino acids long. Germline-derived CDR1 and CDR2 are SGHRS and YFSETQ. CDR3 sequence (DNA): TGCGCCAGCAGCTTGGCGGCGGGTGGCCTAAATGAAAAACTGTTTTTT. This translates into CASSLAAGGLNEKLFF. Combining the CDR3 with reference TRBV5-1 and TRBJ1-4 gives the whole variable domain KAGVTQTPRYLIKTRGQQVTLSCSPISGHRSVSWYQQTPGQGLQFLFEYFSETQRNKGNFPGRFSGRQFSNSRSEMNVSTLELGDSALYLCASSLAAGGLNEKLFFGSGTQLSVL.

There are many counts of this clonotype. The rearrangement uses TRBV20-1 and TRBJ1-1; D is perhaps TRBD1 (6 bases). The CDR3 runs to 14 residues. V was pared by 1 base and J by 11 bases, with 20 bases between. Germline assignment: CDR1 DFQATT and CDR2 SNEGSKA (reference sequence). This CDR3 is CSARVSVPGEGAFF. The CDR3, as DNA: TGCAGTGCTAGAGTTTCCGTCCCAGGGGAGGGGGCTTTCTTT.

This clonotype was detected a few times. The chain recombines TRBV20-1 with TRBJ2-3, with D hard to call. CDR1 is DFQATT and CDR2 is SNEGSKA in the germline V gene (reference sequence). V was trimmed by 4 bases and J by 1 base, leaving 6 bases between them. This CDR3 comprises 12 residues. The chain's CDR3 is CSATDRTDTQYF. CDR3 DNA: TGCAGTGCTACAGACCGCACAGATACGCAGTATTTT.

The chain has TRBV7-2 and TRBJ2-7; D gene unclear. The germline V and J ends were trimmed by 1 base and 1 base, with 11 bases remaining between them. Germline CDR1 is SGHTA and CDR2 is FQGNSA. The CDR3 has 15 residues. CDR3 loop: CASSLGVGSSYEQYF. The DNA of the CDR3 is TGTGCCAGCAGCTTAGGGGTCGGATCTTCCTACGAGCAGTACTTC.

This clonotype turned up a few times. The rearrangement links TRBV12-3 or TRBV12-4 to TRBJ2-3; perhaps TRBD1 as D (5 bases). The CDR3 spans 20 residues. The ends were cut back, 5 bases at V and 5 bases at J, with 32 bases in the middle. The CDR3 DNA follows: TGTGCCAGCAGTCCATCGCCAATCCTGGCAGGGCCCCATGAGGTAGATACGCAGTATTTT. Protein sequence: CASSPSPILAGPHEVDTQYF.

This clonotype was seen many times. CDR3: CASSHNYGYTF. The CDR3 coding sequence is TGTGCCAGCAGTCACAACTATGGCTACACCTTC. The chain is built from TRBV28 and TRBJ1-2; D is unclear. Germline-derived CDR1 and CDR2 are MDHEN and SYDVKM. CDR3 length equals 11 residues. V shed 5 bases and J shed 2 bases, with 3 bases lying between them.

This chain connects TRBV20-1 to TRBJ1-1; no firm D call. CDR3 length: 12 amino acids. Between the trimmed V and J ends, which lost 3 bases and 9 bases, there was a span of 14 bases. Germline values: CDR1 DFQATT, CDR2 SNEGSKA (reference sequence). CDR3 sequence: CSASIQATQAFF. The CDR3 DNA reads TGCAGTGCTAGTATCCAGGCAACTCAAGCTTTCTTT.

The CDR3 bases are TGCAGCGTTGAAGTGACTAGCGGGTGGGACACAGATACGCAGTATTTT. This translates into CSVEVTSGWDTDTQYF. The chain joins TRBV29-1 to TRBJ2-3; 10 bases align to TRBD2. This CDR3 contains 16 residues. CDR1 is SQVTM and CDR2 is ANQGSEA in the germline V gene. V lost 1 base, J lost 2 bases, and 6 bases stayed unmatched.

This clonotype appeared a few times. The CDR3: CASSQPPGTSGSNEQFF. DNA of the CDR3: TGTGCCAGCAGCCAACCTCCCGGGACTAGCGGGAGCAATGAGCAGTTCTTC. The chain recombines TRBV4-2 with TRBJ2-1, with 14 bases lining up with TRBD2. From germline, CDR1 is LGHNA and CDR2 YNFKEQ. Trimming took 2 bases from V and 6 from J; bases not matched to a gene: 6. The CDR3 is 17 residues long.

This clonotype was counted between two and nine times. The chain recombines TRBV25-1 with TRBJ2-1; TRBD2 matches at 8 bases. The CDR3 length is 14 residues. Germline CDR1 and CDR2: MGHDK and SYGVNS. Losses at the gene ends were 2 bases for V and 7 bases for J; bases not matched to a gene: 4. CDR3 loop: CASSEMASGNEQFF. As DNA, the CDR3 is TGTGCCAGCAGTGAAATGGCTAGCGGGAATGAGCAGTTCTTC.